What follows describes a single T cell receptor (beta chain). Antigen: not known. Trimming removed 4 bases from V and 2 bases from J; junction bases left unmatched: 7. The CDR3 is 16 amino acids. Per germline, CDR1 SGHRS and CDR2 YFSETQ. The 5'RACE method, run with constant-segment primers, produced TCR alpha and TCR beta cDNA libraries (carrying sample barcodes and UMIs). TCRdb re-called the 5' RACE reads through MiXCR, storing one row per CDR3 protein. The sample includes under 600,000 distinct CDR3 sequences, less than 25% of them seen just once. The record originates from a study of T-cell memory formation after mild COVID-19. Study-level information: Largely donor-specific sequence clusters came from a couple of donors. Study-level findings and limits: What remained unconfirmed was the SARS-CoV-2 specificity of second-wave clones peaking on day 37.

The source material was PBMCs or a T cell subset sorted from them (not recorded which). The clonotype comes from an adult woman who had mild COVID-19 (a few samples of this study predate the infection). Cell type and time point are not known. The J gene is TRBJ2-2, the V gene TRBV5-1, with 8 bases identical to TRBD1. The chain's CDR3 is CASSRPGQGNTGELFF. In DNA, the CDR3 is TGCGCCAGCAGCCGTCCTGGACAGGGTAACACCGGGGAGCTGTTTTTT.